This T cell receptor (beta chain) comes out of a study of control samples from healthy donors and cancer patients (dated by TCRdb to 2018 to 2020). Library preparation used the immunoSEQ multiplex PCR assay. TCRdb re-hosts the immuneACCESS table, in-frame sequences only. Its copies lack some clones; in the studies checked, an unresolved V gene accounts for under half of them, and the cause for the rest is not known. Across this sample there are about 150,000 clones, with roughly 93% seen only once. The top ten clones comprise roughly 6.2% of the sample. Remarks on this clone: Its binding antigen is unknown. The record has no base qualities; no much larger clone is one base away.

Sequenced: blood. The clonotype originates from a man between 18 and 35 years old in good health.

The nucleotides read TGTGCCAGCAGTTGGTCGACTAGCAGCTCAGATACGCAGTATTTT. The resulting protein is CASSWSTSSSDTQYF. The chain uses TRBV27 and TRBJ2-3; 7 bases in between match TRBD2. From the cysteine up to the phenylalanine, the CDR3 has a length of 15 residues. CDR3 DNA is the only sequence kept; it has 45 bases, read in frame from the first base. Here V drops 4 bases and J drops 4 bases, and the junction holds 8 bases not matched to any gene. The germline V gene (reference sequence) specifies MNHEY as CDR1 and SMNVEV as CDR2.